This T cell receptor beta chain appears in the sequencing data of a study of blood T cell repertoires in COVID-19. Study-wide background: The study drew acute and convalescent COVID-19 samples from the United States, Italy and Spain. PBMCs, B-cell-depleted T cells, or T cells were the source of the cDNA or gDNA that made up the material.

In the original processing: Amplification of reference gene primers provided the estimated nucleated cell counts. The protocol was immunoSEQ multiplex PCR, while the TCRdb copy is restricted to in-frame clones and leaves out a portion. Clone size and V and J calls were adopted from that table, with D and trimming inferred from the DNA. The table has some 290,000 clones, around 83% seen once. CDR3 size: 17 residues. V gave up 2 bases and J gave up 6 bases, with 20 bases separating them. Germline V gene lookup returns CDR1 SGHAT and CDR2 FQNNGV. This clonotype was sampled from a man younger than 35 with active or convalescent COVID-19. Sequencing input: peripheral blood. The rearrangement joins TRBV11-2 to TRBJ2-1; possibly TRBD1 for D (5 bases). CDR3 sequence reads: CASSLRQGTFFGNEQFF. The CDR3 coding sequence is TGTGCCAGCAGCTTAAGGCAGGGAACCTTTTTCGGCAATGAGCAGTTCTTC.